The present T cell receptor beta chain was sequenced within a study of TIL therapy for anti-PD-1-resistant metastatic lung cancer. The overall study: Patients had a median age of 54 years (range about 38-85).

There are a few counts of this clone. The immunoSEQ assay was v3. Survey-level samples got 2 million or so read pairs; deep-level samples got about 5-6.5 million. Assay used: immunoSEQ multiplex PCR; TCRdb lists only in-frame clones, some missing. The sample has 40,000 to 60,000 clones; around 80% are singletons. This CDR3 has 16 residues. Trimming shortened V by 2 bases and J by 0 bases, and 12 bases separated the two germline ends. The germline gives CDR1 SGDLS, CDR2 YYNGEE. Time point described: pre-treatment sample, taken before nivolumab and TIL therapy. V is TRBV9 and J is TRBJ1-3; D might be TRBD1 (6 bases). The material sequenced was blood, taken at baseline. This sequence was found in a woman aged 25 to 80 with non-small cell lung cancer. CDR3 bases: TGTGCCAGCAGCGTCCCTACAGGGAACTCTGGAAACACCATATATTTT. Residues: CASSVPTGNSGNTIYF.